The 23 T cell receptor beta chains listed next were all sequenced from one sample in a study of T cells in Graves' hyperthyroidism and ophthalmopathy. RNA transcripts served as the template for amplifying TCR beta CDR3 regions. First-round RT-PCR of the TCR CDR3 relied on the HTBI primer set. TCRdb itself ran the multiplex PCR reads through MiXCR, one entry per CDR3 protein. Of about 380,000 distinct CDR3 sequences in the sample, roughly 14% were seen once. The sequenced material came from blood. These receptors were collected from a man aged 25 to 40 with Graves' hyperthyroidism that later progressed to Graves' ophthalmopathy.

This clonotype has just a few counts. CDR3 DNA: TGCGCCAGCAGCCTAGCGCCGGGACTAGCGTCTGCCGGGGAGCTGTTTTTT. Protein product: CASSLAPGLASAGELFF. This chain links TRBV4-1 with TRBJ2-2; 10 bases match TRBD2. V lost 4 bases, J lost 6 bases, and 11 bases stayed unmatched. The CDR3 runs to 17 residues. CDR1 and CDR2 from the germline V gene are MGHRA and YSYEKL.

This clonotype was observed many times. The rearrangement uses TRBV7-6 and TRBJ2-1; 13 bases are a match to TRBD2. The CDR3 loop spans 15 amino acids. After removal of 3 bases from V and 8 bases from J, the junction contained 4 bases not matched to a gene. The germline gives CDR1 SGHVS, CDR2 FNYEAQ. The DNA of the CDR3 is TGTGCCAGCAGCTTCTCGGGACTAGCGGGACATGAGCAGTTCTTC. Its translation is CASSFSGLAGHEQFF.

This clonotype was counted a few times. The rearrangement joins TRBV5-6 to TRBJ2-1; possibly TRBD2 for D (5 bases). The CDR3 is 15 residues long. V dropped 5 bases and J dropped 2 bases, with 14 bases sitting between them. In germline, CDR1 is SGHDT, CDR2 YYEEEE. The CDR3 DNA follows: TGTGCCAGCAGAGTTACTAGTTCCCCCTACAATGAGCAGTTCTTC. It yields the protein CASRVTSSPYNEQFF.

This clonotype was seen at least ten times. CDR3 region: CASSQMDSSYGYTF. CDR3 coding DNA: TGCGCCAGCAGCCAGATGGACAGCAGCTATGGCTACACCTTC. The V and J genes are TRBV5-1 and TRBJ1-2; the D gene is possibly TRBD1 (6 bases). Trimming shortened V by 4 bases and J by 4 bases, and 14 bases separated the two germline ends. The CDR3 runs 14 residues. The germline gives CDR1 SGHRS, CDR2 YFSETQ.

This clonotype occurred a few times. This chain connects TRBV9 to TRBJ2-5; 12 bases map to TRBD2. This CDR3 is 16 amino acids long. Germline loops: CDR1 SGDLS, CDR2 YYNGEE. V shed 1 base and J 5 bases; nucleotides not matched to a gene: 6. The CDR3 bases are TGTGCCAGCAGCGTACTAGCGGGGGGGCCGATCGAGACCCAGTACTTC. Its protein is CASSVLAGGPIETQYF.

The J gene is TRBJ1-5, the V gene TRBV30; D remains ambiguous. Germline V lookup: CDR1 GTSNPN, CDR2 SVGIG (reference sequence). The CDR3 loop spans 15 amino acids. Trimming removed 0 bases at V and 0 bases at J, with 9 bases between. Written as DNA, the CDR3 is TGTGCCTGGAGTGTGGGTAGTTATAGCAATCAGCCCCAGCATTTT. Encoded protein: CAWSVGSYSNQPQHF.

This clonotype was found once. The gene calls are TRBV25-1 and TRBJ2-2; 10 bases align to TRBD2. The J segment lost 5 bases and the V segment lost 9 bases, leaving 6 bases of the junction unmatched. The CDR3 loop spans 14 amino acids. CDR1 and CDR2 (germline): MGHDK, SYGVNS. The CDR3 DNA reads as TGTGCCAGTTCAACTAGCGGGGAGACCGGGGAGCTGTTTTTT. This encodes CASSTSGETGELFF. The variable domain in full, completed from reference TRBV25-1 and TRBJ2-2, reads EADIYQTPRYLVIGTGKKITLECSQTMGHDKMYWYQQDPGMELHLIHYSYGVNSTEKGDLSSESTVSRIRTEHFPLTLESARPSHTSQYLCASSTSGETGELFFGEGSRLTVL.

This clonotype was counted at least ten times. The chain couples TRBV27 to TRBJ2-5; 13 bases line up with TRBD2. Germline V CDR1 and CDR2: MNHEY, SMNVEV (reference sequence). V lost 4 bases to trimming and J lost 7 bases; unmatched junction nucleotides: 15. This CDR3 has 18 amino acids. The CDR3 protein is CASSYTGLAGPAGLTQYF. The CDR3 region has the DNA TGTGCCAGCAGTTACACGGGACTAGCGGGGCCCGCCGGTTTGACCCAGTACTTC.

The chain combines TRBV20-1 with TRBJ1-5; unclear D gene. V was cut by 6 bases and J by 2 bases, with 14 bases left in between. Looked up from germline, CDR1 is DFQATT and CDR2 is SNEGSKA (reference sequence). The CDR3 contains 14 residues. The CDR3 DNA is TGCAGTGCCTACCTCGGGGAGCGCAATCAGCCCCAGCATTTT. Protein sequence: CSAYLGERNQPQHF.

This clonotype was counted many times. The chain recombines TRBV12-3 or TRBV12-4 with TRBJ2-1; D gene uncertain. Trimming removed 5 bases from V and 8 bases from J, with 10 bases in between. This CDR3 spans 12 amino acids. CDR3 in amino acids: CASSPGLYEQFF. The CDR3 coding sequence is TGTGCCAGCAGTCCTGGGCTCTATGAGCAGTTCTTC.

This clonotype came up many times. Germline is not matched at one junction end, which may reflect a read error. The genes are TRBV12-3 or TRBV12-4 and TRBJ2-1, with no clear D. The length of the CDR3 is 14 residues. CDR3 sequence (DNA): TGTGCCAACAGTTTATCGACGTTCCACAATGAGCAGTTCTTC. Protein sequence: CANSLSTFHNEQFF.

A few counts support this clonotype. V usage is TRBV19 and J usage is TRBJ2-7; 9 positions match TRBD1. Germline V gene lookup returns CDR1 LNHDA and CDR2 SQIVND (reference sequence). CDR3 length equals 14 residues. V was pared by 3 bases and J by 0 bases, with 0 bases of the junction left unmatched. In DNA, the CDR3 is TGTGCCAGTAGTATGGGACAGGGCTCCTACGAGCAGTACTTC. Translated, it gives CASSMGQGSYEQYF.

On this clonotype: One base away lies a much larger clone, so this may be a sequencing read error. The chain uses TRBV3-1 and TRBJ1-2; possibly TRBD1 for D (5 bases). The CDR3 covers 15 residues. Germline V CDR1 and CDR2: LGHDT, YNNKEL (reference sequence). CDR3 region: CASSPTDTLGYDYTF. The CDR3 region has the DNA TGTGCCAGCAGTCCCACGGACACCTTGGGGTATGACTACACCTTC.

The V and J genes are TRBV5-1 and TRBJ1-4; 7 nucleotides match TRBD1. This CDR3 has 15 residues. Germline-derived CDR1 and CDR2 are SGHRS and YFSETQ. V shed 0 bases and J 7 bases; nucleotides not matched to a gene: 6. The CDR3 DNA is TGCGCCAGCAGCTTGGGTTGGGACAGAGGTGAAAAACTGTTTTTT. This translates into CASSLGWDRGEKLFF.

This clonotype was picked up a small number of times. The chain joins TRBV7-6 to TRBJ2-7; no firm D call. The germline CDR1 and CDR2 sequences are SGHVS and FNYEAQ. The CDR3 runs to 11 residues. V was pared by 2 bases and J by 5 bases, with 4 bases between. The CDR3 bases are TGTGCCAGCAGCTTAAAGAACGAGCAGTACTTC. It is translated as CASSLKNEQYF.

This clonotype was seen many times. The CDR3 region has the DNA TGTGCCAGCAGTTTAAGAGGACAGGGGGTTACCTGCTACGAGCAGTACTTC. As protein: CASSLRGQGVTCYEQYF. The gene calls are TRBV12-3 or TRBV12-4 and TRBJ2-7; 10 nucleotides align to TRBD1. This CDR3 is 17 amino acids long. The junction had 10 bases not matched to a gene; V was cut back by 2 bases and J by 3 bases.

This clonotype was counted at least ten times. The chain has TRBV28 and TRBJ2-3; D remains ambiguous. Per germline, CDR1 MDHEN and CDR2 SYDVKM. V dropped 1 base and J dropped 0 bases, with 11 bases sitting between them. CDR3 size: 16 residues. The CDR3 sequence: CASSLLPLTSTDTQYF. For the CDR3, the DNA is TGTGCCAGCAGTTTATTGCCACTGACTAGCACAGATACGCAGTATTTT.

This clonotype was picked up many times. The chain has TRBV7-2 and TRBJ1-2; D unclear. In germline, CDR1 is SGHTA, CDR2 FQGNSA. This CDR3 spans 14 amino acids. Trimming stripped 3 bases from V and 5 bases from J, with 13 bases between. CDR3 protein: CASSFNSGGYGYTF. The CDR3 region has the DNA TGTGCCAGCAGCTTCAACTCCGGCGGATATGGCTACACCTTC.

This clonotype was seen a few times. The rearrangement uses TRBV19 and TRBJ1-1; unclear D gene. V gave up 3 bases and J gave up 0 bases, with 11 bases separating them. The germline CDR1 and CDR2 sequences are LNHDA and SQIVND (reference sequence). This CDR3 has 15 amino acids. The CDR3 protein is CASSIGLQVNTEAFF. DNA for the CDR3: TGTGCCAGTAGTATCGGGCTCCAAGTGAACACTGAAGCTTTCTTT.

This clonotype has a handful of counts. The chain's CDR3 is CSARDLQVYNSPLHF. DNA for the CDR3: TGCAGTGCTAGAGATCTGCAAGTCTATAATTCACCCCTCCACTTT. V usage is TRBV20-1 and J usage is TRBJ1-6; the D is unclear. The germline gives CDR1 DFQATT, CDR2 SNEGSKA (reference sequence). The CDR3 runs 15 residues. Between the trimmed V and J ends, which lost 0 bases and 3 bases, there was a span of 9 bases.

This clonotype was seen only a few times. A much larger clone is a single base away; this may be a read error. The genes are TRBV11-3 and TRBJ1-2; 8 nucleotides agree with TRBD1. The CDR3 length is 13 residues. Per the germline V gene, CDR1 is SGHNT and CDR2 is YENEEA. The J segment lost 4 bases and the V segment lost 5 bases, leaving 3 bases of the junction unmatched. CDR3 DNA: TGTGCCAGCAGCAATGGACAGGGCTATGGCTACACCTTC. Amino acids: CASSNGQGYGYTF.

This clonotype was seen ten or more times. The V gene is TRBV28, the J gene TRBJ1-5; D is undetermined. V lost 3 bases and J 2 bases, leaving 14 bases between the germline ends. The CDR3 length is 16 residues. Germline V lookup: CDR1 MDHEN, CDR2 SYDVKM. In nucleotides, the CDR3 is TGTGCCAGCAGTTTTGCGGTCTTCAGAGGCAATCAGCCCCAGCATTTT. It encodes CASSFAVFRGNQPQHF.

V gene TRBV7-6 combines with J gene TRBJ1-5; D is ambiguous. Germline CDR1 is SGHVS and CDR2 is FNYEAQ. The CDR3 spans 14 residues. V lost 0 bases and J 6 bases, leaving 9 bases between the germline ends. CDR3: CASSLAGSSQPQHF. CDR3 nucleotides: TGTGCCAGCAGCTTAGCAGGGTCAAGTCAGCCCCAGCATTTT.